Shown below are 12 T cell receptor beta chains from a single sample sequenced in a study of blood T cell repertoires in COVID-19. Sequenced by immunoSEQ multiplex PCR; TCRdb stores in-frame clones only, minus some. The sample contains some 350,000 clones, 80% to 90% of which appear only once. The sample consisted of PBMCs or T cells enriched from blood (not recorded which). The source of these receptors is a woman between 25 and 40 years old who had recovered from COVID-19.

This chain joins TRBV20-1 and TRBJ2-5, with D tentatively TRBD2 (6 bases). CDR1 is DFQATT, CDR2 SNEGSKA, per germline (reference sequence). V lost 6 bases and J lost 5, with 10 bases in between. The CDR3 runs to 11 residues. This CDR3 reads CSAAREETQYF. CDR3 nucleotides: TGCAGTGCGGCACGGGAGGAGACCCAGTACTTC.

The rearrangement links TRBV5-8 to TRBJ2-3; D gene ambiguous. V lost 1 base and J lost 4, with 10 bases in between. CDR3 length equals 14 residues. Germline CDR1 reads SGHTS; CDR2 reads YDEGEE. Here the CDR3 reads CASSLTSIADTQYF. CDR3 in DNA: TGTGCCAGCAGCTTGACGTCCATAGCAGATACGCAGTATTTT.

The genes are TRBV5-6 and TRBJ1-2, with TRBD1 matching 10 bases. V lost 4 bases and J lost 0; bases outside the gene matches: 6. The CDR3 spans 16 residues. Per germline, CDR1 SGHDT and CDR2 YYEEEE. CDR3 nucleotides: TGTGCCAGCAGCGGCGGGACAGGGGTCCCTAACTATGGCTACACCTTC. Its translation is CASSGGTGVPNYGYTF.

Written as DNA, the CDR3 is TGTGCCAGCTCACCAGAACAGGATAATGAAAAACTGTTTTTT. It yields the protein CASSPEQDNEKLFF. The rearrangement uses TRBV18 and TRBJ1-4, with a tentative D call TRBD1 (5 bases). Germline values: CDR1 KGHSH, CDR2 LQKENI. V lost 2 bases and J 4 bases, leaving 8 bases between the germline ends. The CDR3 loop spans 14 amino acids.

The chain couples TRBV2 to TRBJ1-1; D perhaps matches TRBD1 (5 bases). CDR1 is SNHLY, CDR2 FYNNEI, per germline. Trimming removed 6 bases at V and 6 bases at J, with 17 bases between. The CDR3 contains 14 residues. The CDR3 DNA sequence: TGTGCCAGCAGAAATGCCGGGACTTTTTCTGAAGCTTTCTTT. Its protein is CASRNAGTFSEAFF.

The chain employs TRBV5-1 and TRBJ1-5, with no clear D. The CDR3 has 14 residues. Per the germline V gene, CDR1 is SGHRS and CDR2 is YFSETQ. The ends were cut back, 4 bases at V and 4 bases at J, with 12 bases in the middle. CDR3 DNA sequence: TGCGCCAGCAGCCTGGACTTTTTGAATCAGCCCCAGCATTTT. It codes for CASSLDFLNQPQHF.

The rearrangement joins TRBV27 to TRBJ2-6; D is perhaps TRBD1 (7 bases). CDR1 is MNHEY, CDR2 SMNVEV, per germline (reference sequence). With 2 bases removed from V and 1 base from J, the gap between germline ends came to 12 bases. This CDR3 has 17 residues. CDR3 region: CASSLAGQPSGANVLTF. CDR3 DNA sequence: TGTGCCAGCAGTTTAGCGGGACAGCCGTCTGGGGCCAACGTCCTGACTTTC.

This chain connects TRBV12-5 to TRBJ2-2, with D hard to call. The CDR3 length is 11 residues. Germline CDR1 reads LGHNT; CDR2 reads FRNRAP. Trimming pared 6 bases from V and 6 bases from J, leaving 5 bases between. The CDR3 DNA follows: TGTGCTAGTGGATTCGCCGGGGAGCTGTTTTTT. Residues: CASGFAGELFF.

The V and J genes are TRBV19 and TRBJ2-7; D is unclear. The CDR3 length is 13 residues. V was pared by 3 bases and J by 4 bases, with 10 bases between. Germline values: CDR1 LNHDA, CDR2 SQIVND (reference sequence). CDR3 residues: CASSIRLSYEQYF. CDR3 bases: TGTGCCAGTAGTATTAGACTTTCGTACGAGCAGTACTTC. The complete variable domain, with remaining parts taken from reference TRBV19 and TRBJ2-7, reads DGGITQSPKYLFRKEGQNVTLSCEQNLNHDAMYWYRQDPGQGLRLIYYSQIVNDFQKGDIAEGYSVSREKKESFPLTVTSAQKNPTAFYLCASSIRLSYEQYFGPGTRLTVT.

The chain recombines TRBV19 with TRBJ1-5, with D possibly TRBD1 on 5 matching bases. Trimming pared 8 bases from V and 6 bases from J, leaving 14 bases between. From germline, CDR1 is LNHDA and CDR2 SQIVND (reference sequence). The length of the CDR3 is 13 residues. The CDR3 loop reads CASDGGNGQPQHF. CDR3 sequence (DNA): TGTGCCAGTGATGGGGGGAATGGTCAGCCCCAGCATTTT.

CDR3 amino acids: CAISGGTGGDYGYTF. DNA for the CDR3: TGTGCCATCAGTGGAGGGACAGGGGGAGACTATGGCTACACCTTC. V usage is TRBV10-3 and J usage is TRBJ1-2, with 11 positions matching TRBD1. The germline V gene encodes CDR1 ENHRY and CDR2 SYGVKD. The CDR3 spans 15 residues. Trimming took 4 bases from V and 3 from J; bases not matched to a gene: 4.

This clone was seen just once. Here the CDR3 reads CAWSGTGIHEQYF. In DNA form, the CDR3 reads TGTGCCTGGAGTGGGACAGGGATACACGAGCAGTACTTC. The chain couples TRBV30 to TRBJ2-7, with 8 bases lining up with TRBD1. The germline gives CDR1 GTSNPN, CDR2 SVGIG (reference sequence). V lost 1 base, J lost 5 bases, and 4 bases stayed unmatched. There are 13 residues in the CDR3.